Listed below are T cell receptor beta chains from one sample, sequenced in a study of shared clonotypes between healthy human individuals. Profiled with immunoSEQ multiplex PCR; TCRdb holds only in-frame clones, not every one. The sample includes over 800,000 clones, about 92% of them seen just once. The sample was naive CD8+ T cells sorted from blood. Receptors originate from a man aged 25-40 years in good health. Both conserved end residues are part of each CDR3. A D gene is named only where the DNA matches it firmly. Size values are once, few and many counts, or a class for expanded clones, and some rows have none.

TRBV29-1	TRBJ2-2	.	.	CSVVGQGRTGELFF	TGCAGCGTTGTCGGGCAGGGGCGCACCGGGGAGCTGTTTTTT
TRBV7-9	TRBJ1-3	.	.	CASSLQVGNTIYF	TGTGCCAGCAGCTTACAGGTTGGAAACACCATATATTTT
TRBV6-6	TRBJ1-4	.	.	CASVDRINEKLFF	TGTGCCAGTGTAGACAGAATTAATGAAAAACTGTTTTTT
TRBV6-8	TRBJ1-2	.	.	CASSFGKLAYGYTF	TGTGCCAGCAGTTTCGGTAAGTTGGCATATGGCTACACCTTC
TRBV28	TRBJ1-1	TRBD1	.	CASSFEGALNTEAFF	TGTGCCAGCAGTTTCGAGGGGGCCCTGAACACTGAAGCTTTCTTT
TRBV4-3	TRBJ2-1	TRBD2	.	CASSQGLADLFNEQFF	TGCGCCAGCAGCCAAGGTCTAGCGGATCTCTTCAATGAGCAGTTCTTC
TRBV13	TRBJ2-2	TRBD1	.	CASSSRDRGPGELFF	TGTGCCAGCAGCTCCCGGGACAGGGGGCCCGGGGAGCTGTTTTTT
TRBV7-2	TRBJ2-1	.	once	CASTTPNDNEQFF	TGTGCCAGCACCACCCCCAACGATAATGAGCAGTTCTTC
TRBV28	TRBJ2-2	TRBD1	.	CASSPRTGGTGELFF	TGTGCCAGCAGTCCAAGGACAGGGGGCACCGGGGAGCTGTTTTTT
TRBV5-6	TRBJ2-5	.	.	CASSFTGNSETQYF	TGTGCCAGCAGCTTCACAGGGAATTCGGAGACCCAGTACTTC
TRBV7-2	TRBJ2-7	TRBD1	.	CASSTLTGTGVYEQYF	TGTGCCAGCAGCACCCTTACCGGGACAGGGGTCTACGAGCAGTACTTC
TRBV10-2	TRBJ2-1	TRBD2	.	CASTGTSGSNEQFF	TGCGCCAGCACTGGGACTAGCGGGAGTAATGAGCAGTTCTTC
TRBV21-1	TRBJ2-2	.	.	CASSKPSGPGDTGELFF	TGTGCCAGCAGCAAACCATCTGGACCGGGTGACACCGGGGAGCTGTTTTTT
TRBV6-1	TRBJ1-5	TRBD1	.	CASSAGTGELYSNQPQHF	TGTGCCAGCAGTGCCGGGACAGGGGAGCTTTATAGCAATCAGCCCCAGCATTTT
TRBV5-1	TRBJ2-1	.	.	CASSLWDKSYNEQFF	TGCGCCAGCAGCTTGTGGGACAAATCCTACAATGAGCAGTTCTTC
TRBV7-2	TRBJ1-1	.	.	CASSLDGGIGSTEAFF	TGTGCCAGCAGCTTAGATGGGGGCATTGGGAGCACTGAAGCTTTCTTT
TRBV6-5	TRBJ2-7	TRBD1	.	CASSPGTGYEQYF	TGTGCCAGCAGCCCCGGGACAGGCTACGAGCAGTACTTC
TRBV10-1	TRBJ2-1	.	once	CASSDGGIYNEQFF	TGCGCCAGCAGTGATGGGGGAATCTACAATGAGCAGTTCTTC
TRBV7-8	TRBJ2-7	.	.	CASSPSFYEQYF	TGTGCCAGCAGCCCCAGCTTTTACGAGCAGTACTTC
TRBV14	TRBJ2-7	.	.	CASSQDGGGSPRGIYEQYF	TGTGCCAGCAGCCAAGATGGGGGTGGGAGTCCCCGAGGCATCTACGAGCAGTACTTC
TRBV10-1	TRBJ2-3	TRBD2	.	CASRGLAEPLDTQYF	TGCGCCAGCAGGGGACTAGCGGAACCATTAGATACGCAGTATTTT
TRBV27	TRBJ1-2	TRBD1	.	CASTDRSGTGYYGYTF	TGTGCCAGCACCGACAGATCCGGGACAGGGTACTATGGCTACACCTTC
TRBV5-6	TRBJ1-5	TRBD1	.	CASSSGQGGFQPQHF	TGTGCCAGCAGCTCGGGACAGGGAGGTTTTCAGCCCCAGCATTTT
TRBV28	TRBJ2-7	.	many	CASRITGSEQYF	TGTGCCAGCAGAATTACAGGAAGCGAGCAGTACTTC
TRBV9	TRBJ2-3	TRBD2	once	CASSVGTSGTDTQYF	TGTGCCAGCAGCGTAGGGACTAGCGGCACAGATACGCAGTATTTT
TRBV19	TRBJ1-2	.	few	CASSSSAKTGRSNYGYTF	TGTGCCAGTAGTAGCAGTGCTAAGACAGGAAGATCGAACTATGGCTACACCTTC
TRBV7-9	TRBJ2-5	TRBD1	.	CASRDRGLDGETQYF	TGTGCCAGCAGGGACAGGGGGTTGGACGGAGAGACCCAGTACTTC
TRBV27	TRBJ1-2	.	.	CASSLSNRGSSNYGYTF	TGTGCCAGCAGTTTATCGAACAGAGGATCCTCTAACTATGGCTACACCTTC
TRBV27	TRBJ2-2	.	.	CASSLGLSRTGELFF	TGTGCCAGCAGCCTTGGACTTAGCCGGACCGGGGAGCTGTTTTTT
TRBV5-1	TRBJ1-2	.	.	CASSLARTNYGYTF	TGCGCCAGCAGCTTAGCCAGGACTAACTATGGCTACACCTTC
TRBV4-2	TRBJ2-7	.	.	CASSQEWTDTREQYF	TGTGCCAGCAGCCAAGAGTGGACAGACACGCGGGAGCAGTACTTC
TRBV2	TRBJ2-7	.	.	CASSEVGLAYEQYF	TGTGCCAGCAGTGAAGTAGGGCTAGCCTACGAGCAGTACTTC
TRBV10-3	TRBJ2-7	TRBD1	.	CAISETGDHEQYF	TGTGCCATCAGCGAGACAGGGGACCACGAGCAGTACTTC
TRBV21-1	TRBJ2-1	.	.	CASSKCPSYHEQFF	TGTGCCAGCAGCAAATGCCCTAGCTACCATGAGCAGTTCTTC
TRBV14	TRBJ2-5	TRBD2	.	CASSRLAGGKETQYF	TGTGCCAGCAGCCGGCTAGCGGGAGGAAAAGAGACCCAGTACTTC
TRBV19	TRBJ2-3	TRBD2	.	CASSIAVETSGRLDTQYF	TGTGCCAGTAGTATAGCAGTTGAGACTAGCGGGAGGCTAGATACGCAGTATTTT
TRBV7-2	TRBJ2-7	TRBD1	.	CASSPRTGRAYEQYF	TGTGCCAGCAGCCCGCGGACAGGCCGTGCCTACGAGCAGTACTTC
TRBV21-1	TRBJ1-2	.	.	CASSKERGGASIDGYTF	TGTGCCAGCAGCAAAGAGAGGGGAGGCGCATCTATTGATGGCTACACCTTC
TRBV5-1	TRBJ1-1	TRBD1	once	CASSYGQGSNTEAFF	TGCGCCAGCAGCTACGGACAGGGCTCGAACACTGAAGCTTTCTTT
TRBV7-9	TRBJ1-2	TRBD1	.	CASRPGQLYGYTF	TGTGCCAGCAGACCGGGACAGCTCTATGGCTACACCTTC
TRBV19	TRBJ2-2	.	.	CASSARAGELFF	TGTGCCAGCTCCGCAAGGGCCGGGGAGCTGTTTTTT
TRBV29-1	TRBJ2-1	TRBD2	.	CSVSGRDPDLRTYNEQFF	TGCAGCGTGAGCGGGAGAGATCCCGATCTACGCACCTACAATGAGCAGTTCTTC
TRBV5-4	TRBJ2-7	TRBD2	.	CASSLKPGGPHEQYF	TGTGCCAGCAGCTTGAAACCGGGAGGGCCCCACGAGCAGTACTTC
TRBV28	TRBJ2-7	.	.	CASSLAGGGEQYF	TGTGCCAGCAGTTTGGCAGGGGGAGGCGAGCAGTACTTC
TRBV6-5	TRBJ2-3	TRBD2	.	CATQTLAGGTDTQYF	TGTGCCACTCAAACATTAGCGGGAGGAACAGATACGCAGTATTTT
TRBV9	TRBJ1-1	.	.	CASSPLREAFF	TGTGCCAGCAGCCCGCTGAGGGAAGCTTTCTTT
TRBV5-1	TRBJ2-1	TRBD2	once	CASSLITSGSAEQFF	TGCGCCAGCAGCTTGATAACTAGCGGGAGTGCTGAGCAGTTCTTC
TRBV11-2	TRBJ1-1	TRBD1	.	CASSDRDRGGSEAFF	TGTGCCAGCAGCGACCGGGACAGGGGGGGTTCTGAAGCTTTCTTT
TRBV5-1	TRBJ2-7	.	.	CASSSSNREQYF	TGCGCCAGCAGCTCTTCTAATAGAGAGCAGTACTTC
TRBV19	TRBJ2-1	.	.	CASRGTYNEQFF	TGTGCCAGTAGGGGCACCTACAATGAGCAGTTCTTC
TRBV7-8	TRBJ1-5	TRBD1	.	CASSLGQGSDQPQHF	TGTGCCAGCAGCTTAGGACAGGGTAGTGATCAGCCCCAGCATTTT
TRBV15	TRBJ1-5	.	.	CATSGRDNQPQHF	TGTGCCACCAGCGGCAGGGACAATCAGCCCCAGCATTTT
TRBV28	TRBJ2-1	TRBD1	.	CASSLFFSRGNEQFF	TGTGCCAGCAGTTTATTCTTTAGCAGGGGGAATGAGCAGTTCTTC
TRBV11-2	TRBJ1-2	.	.	CASSPTLPGRGYTF	TGTGCCAGCAGCCCGACTCTCCCCGGTCGGGGCTACACCTTC
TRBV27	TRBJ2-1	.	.	CASSLFTGEEQFF	TGTGCCAGCAGTTTATTTACGGGAGAAGAGCAGTTCTTC
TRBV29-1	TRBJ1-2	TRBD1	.	CSVEGVGQVGYGYTF	TGCAGCGTTGAGGGGGTCGGACAGGTCGGCTATGGCTACACCTTC
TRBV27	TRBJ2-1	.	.	CATHPVGSYNEQFF	TGTGCCACCCACCCCGTAGGCTCCTACAATGAGCAGTTCTTC
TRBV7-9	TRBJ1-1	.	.	CASSLNPAGGPNTEAFF	TGTGCCAGCAGCTTAAATCCTGCCGGGGGCCCGAACACTGAAGCTTTCTTT
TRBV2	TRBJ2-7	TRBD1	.	CASIPRDRGTYEQYF	TGTGCCAGCATACCCCGGGACAGGGGGACCTACGAGCAGTACTTC